There are a few counts of the clone carrying this T cell receptor beta chain. The target antigen is unknown. The data were obtained in a study of T cell repertoires in cytomegalovirus infection. Study background: Indicated by public TCR beta signatures were CMV infection and matching HLA type.

MiXCR, run by TCRdb on the reads, gives a single entry per CDR3 protein. The sample consists of roughly 340,000 distinct CDR3 sequences, about 28% of them appearing once. Germline trimming cut 3 bases from V and 15 bases from J; bases unmatched to any gene: 11. This CDR3 comprises 15 residues. Germline V gene sequence: CDR1 SEHNR, CDR2 FQNEAQ (reference sequence). The chain uses TRBV7-9 and TRBJ2-1; TRBD2 matches 13 bases. The sample in question was cultured PBMCs, obtained from culture after CMV antigen stimulation. The sequence came from a human donor in good health (CMV status not recorded). Some clones in this sample may be carry-over from other donors' samples. This chain's CDR3 is CASSFLTSGGNGLFF. In DNA, the CDR3 is TGTGCCAGCAGCTTCCTGACTAGCGGGGGGAACGGCCTGTTCTTC.